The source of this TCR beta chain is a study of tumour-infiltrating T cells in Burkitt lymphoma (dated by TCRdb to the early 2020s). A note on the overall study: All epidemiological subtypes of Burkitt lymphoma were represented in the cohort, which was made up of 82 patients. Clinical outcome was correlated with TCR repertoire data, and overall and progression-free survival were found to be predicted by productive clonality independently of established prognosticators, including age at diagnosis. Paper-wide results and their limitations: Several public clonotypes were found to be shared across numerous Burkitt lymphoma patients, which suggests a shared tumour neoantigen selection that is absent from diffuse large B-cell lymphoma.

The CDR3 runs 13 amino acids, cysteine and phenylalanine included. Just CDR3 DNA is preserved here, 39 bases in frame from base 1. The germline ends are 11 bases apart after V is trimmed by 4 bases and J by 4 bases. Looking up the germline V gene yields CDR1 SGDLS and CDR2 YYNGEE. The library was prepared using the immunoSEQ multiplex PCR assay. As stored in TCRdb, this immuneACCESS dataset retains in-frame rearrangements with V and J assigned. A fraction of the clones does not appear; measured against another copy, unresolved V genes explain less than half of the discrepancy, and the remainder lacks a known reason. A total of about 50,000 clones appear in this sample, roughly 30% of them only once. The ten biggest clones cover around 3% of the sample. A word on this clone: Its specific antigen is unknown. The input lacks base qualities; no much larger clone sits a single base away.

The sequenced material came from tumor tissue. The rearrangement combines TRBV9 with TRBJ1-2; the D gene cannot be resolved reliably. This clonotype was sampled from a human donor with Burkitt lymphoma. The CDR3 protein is CASSPAESYGYTF. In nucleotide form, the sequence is TGTGCCAGCAGCCCGGCGGAGAGCTATGGCTACACCTTC.